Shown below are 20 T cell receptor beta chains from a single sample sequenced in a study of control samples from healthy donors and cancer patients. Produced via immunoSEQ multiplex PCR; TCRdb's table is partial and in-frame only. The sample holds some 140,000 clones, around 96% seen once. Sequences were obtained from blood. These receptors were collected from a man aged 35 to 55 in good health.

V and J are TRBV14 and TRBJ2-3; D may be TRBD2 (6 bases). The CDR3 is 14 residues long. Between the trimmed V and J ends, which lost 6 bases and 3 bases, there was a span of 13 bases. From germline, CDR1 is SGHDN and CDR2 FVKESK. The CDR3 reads CASRRDLGTDTQYF. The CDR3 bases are TGTGCCAGCAGAAGGGACTTGGGGACAGATACGCAGTATTTT.

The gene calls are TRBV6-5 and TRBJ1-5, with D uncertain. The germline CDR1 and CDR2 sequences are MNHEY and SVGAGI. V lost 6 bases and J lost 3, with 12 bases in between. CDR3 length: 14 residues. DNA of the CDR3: TGTGCCAGCAGCCCCAGGCGAGACAATCAGCCCCAGCATTTT. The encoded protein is CASSPRRDNQPQHF.

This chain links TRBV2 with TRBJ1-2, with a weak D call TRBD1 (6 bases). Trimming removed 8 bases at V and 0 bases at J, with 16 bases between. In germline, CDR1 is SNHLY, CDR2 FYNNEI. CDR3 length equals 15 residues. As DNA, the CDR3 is TGTGCCAGCTTGACCCCAGGGGACTCTAACTATGGCTACACCTTC. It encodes CASLTPGDSNYGYTF.

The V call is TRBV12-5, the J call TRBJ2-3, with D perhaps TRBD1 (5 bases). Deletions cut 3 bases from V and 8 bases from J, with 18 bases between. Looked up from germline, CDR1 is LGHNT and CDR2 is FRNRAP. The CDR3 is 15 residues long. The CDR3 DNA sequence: TGTGCTAGTGGTTTAGACACAGGCGCCTATGGTACGCAGTATTTT. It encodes CASGLDTGAYGTQYF.

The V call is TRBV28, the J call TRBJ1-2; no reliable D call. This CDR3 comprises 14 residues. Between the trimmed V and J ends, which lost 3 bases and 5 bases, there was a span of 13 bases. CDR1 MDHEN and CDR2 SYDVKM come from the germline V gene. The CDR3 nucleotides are TGTGCCAGCAGTTTCCGGGAGGGTTTTTATGGCTACACCTTC. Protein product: CASSFREGFYGYTF.

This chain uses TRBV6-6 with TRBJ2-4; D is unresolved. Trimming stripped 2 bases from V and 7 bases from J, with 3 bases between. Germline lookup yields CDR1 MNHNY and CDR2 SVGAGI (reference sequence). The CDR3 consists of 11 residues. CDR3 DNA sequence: TGTGCCAGCAGTTACGTGAACATTCAGTACTTC. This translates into CASSYVNIQYF.

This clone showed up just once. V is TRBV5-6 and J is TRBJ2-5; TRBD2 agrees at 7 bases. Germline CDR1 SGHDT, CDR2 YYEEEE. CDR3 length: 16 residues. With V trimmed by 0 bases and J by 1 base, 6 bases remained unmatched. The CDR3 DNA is TGTGCCAGCAGCTTGGCGGCGGGAGCGGTCCAAGAGACCCAGTACTTC. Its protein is CASSLAAGAVQETQYF.

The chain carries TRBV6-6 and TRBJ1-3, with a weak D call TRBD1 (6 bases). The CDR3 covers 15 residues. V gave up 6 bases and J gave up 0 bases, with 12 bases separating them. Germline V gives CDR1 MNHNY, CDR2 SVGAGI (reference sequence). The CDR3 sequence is CASRPPGDSGNTIYF. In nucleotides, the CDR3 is TGTGCCAGCAGACCTCCAGGGGACTCTGGAAACACCATATATTTT.

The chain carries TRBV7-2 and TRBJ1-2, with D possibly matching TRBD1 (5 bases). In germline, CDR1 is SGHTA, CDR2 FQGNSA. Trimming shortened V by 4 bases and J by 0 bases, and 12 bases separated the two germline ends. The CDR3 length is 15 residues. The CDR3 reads CASSSPGRPNYGYTF. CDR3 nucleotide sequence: TGTGCCAGCAGCTCCCCGGGACGGCCTAACTATGGCTACACCTTC.

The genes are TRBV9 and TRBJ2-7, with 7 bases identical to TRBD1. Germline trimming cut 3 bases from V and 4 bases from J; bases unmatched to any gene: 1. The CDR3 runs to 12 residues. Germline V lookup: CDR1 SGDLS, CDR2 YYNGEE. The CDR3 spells CASSAQGYEQYF. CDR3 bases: TGTGCCAGCAGCGCACAGGGGTACGAGCAGTACTTC.

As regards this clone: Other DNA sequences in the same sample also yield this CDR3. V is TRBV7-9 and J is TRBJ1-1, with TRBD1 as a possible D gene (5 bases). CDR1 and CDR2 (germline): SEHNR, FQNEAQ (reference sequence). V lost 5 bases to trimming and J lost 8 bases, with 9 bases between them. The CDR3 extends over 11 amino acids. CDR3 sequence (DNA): TGTGCCAGCAGCCTTCGGACAGAAGCTTTCTTT. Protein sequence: CASSLRTEAFF.

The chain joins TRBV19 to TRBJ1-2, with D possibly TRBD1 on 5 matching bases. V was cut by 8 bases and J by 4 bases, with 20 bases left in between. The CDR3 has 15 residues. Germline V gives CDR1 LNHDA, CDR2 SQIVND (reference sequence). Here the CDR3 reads CASLQGRVGAYGYTF. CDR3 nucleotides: TGTGCCAGTCTCCAGGGTCGGGTAGGCGCCTATGGCTACACCTTC.

The CDR3 loop is CASSGTGASQETQYF. The DNA of the CDR3 is TGTGCCAGCAGTGGGACAGGGGCCTCCCAAGAGACCCAGTACTTC. The chain recombines TRBV2 with TRBJ2-5; 9 nucleotides line up with TRBD1. From germline, CDR1 is SNHLY and CDR2 FYNNEI. The CDR3 runs to 15 residues. J gave up 1 base and V 4 bases, and 4 bases lay outside the gene matches. The full variable domain, completed using reference TRBV2 and TRBJ2-5, is EPEVTQTPSHQVTQMGQEVILRCVPISNHLYFYWYRQILGQKVEFLVSFYNNEISEKSEIFDDQFSVERPDGSNFTLKIRSTKLEDSAMYFCASSGTGASQETQYFGPGTRLLVL.

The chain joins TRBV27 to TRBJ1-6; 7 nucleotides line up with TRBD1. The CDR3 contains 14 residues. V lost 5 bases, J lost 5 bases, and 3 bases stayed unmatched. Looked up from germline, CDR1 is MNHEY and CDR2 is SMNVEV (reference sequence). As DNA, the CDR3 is TGTGCCAGCAGTCTACAGGGGAATAATTCACCCCTCCACTTT. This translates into CASSLQGNNSPLHF.

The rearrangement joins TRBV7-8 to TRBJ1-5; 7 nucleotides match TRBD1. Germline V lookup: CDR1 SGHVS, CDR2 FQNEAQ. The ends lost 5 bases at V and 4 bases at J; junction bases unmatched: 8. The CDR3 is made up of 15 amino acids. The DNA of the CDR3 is TGTGCCAGCAGCGCGCCGGGACAGACAAATCAGCCCCAGCATTTT. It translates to CASSAPGQTNQPQHF.

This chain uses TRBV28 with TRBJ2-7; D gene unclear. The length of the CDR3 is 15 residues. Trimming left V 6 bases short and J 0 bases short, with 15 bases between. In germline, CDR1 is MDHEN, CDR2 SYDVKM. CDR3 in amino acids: CASSSRRDSSYEQYF. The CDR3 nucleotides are TGTGCCAGCAGCTCGCGAAGGGATTCCTCCTACGAGCAGTACTTC.

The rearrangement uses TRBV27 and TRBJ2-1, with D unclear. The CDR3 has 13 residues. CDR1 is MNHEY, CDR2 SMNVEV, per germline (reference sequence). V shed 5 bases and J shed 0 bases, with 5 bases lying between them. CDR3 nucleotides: TGTGCCAGCAGTCACGGCTCCTACAATGAGCAGTTCTTC. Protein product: CASSHGSYNEQFF.

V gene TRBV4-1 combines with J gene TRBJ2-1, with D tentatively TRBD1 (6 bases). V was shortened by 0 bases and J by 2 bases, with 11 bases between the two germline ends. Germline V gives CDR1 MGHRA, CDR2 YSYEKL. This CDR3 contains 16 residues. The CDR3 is CASSQDAGGPYNEQFF. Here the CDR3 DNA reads TGCGCCAGCAGCCAAGATGCTGGGGGCCCCTACAATGAGCAGTTCTTC.

DNA of the CDR3: TGTGCCAGCAGTGTTATGGTAGCGTCCAACGAGCAGTACTTC. This encodes CASSVMVASNEQYF. V gene TRBV2 combines with J gene TRBJ2-7, with D perhaps TRBD2 (5 bases). V gave up 4 bases and J gave up 5 bases, with 15 bases separating them. Germline-derived CDR1 and CDR2 are SNHLY and FYNNEI. This CDR3 has 14 residues.

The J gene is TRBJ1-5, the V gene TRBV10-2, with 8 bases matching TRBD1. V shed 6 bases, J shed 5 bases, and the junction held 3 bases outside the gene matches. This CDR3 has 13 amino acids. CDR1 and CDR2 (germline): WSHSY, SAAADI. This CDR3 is CASRDRVDQPQHF. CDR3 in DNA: TGCGCCAGCAGGGACAGGGTTGATCAGCCCCAGCATTTT.